This TCR beta chain originates from a study of cytomegalovirus exposure and HLA in healthy donors. Looking at the study overall: Of all 400 or so donors who were genotyped, about 84% belonged to the Caucasian-associated ancestry cluster. Overall study findings and caveats: HLA allele associations emerged for some 16,000 TCR beta sequences in a later analysis, at 0.05 false discovery rate. The listing of 150 to 200 TCR beta chains classed them as cytomegalovirus-associated. Follow-up analysis seemed to connect common viral pathogens with several of the most significant clusters identified.

The PCR used 60 Vbeta and 13 Jbeta primers. The table came from immunoSEQ multiplex PCR; TCRdb's copy has only in-frame clones and leaves some out. The table lists fewer than 200,000 clones, around 78% of them singletons. The CDR3 runs to 15 residues. Per the germline V gene, CDR1 is LNHDA and CDR2 is SQIVND (reference sequence). The V and J ends lost 6 bases and 0 bases respectively, with 14 bases between them. Of note for this clone: Antigen: not known.

The rearrangement uses TRBV19 and TRBJ1-1, with D perhaps matching TRBD1 (5 bases). Sequenced input: PBMCs. The source of this sequence is a female donor in good health and CMV-seronegative. For the CDR3, the DNA is TGTGCCAGTAGAAGTCTCAGGGTTATGAACACTGAAGCTTTCTTT. This codes for CASRSLRVMNTEAFF.